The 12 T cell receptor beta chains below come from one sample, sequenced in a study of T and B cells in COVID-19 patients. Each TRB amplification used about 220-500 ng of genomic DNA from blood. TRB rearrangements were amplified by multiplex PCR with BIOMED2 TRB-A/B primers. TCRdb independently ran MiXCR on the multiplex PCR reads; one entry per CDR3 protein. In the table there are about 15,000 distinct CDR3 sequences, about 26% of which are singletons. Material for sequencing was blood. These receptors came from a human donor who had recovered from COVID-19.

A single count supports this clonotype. CDR3 sequence reads: CASSSAARVWGNTEAFF. The CDR3, as DNA: TGTGCCAGCAGTTCGGCGGCCAGGGTGTGGGGGAACACTGAAGCTTTCTTT. This chain uses TRBV6-6 with TRBJ1-1; D perhaps matches TRBD1 (5 bases). CDR1 MNHNY and CDR2 SVGAGI come from the germline V gene (reference sequence). CDR3 length: 17 amino acids. Trimming pared 4 bases from V and 1 base from J, leaving 19 bases between.

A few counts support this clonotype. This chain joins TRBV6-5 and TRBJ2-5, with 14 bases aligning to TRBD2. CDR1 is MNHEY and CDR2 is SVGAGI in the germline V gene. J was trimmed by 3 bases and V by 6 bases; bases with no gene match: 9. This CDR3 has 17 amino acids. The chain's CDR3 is CASRRLAGGPLEETQYF. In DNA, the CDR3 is TGTGCCAGCAGGAGACTAGCGGGAGGGCCGTTGGAAGAGACCCAGTACTTC.

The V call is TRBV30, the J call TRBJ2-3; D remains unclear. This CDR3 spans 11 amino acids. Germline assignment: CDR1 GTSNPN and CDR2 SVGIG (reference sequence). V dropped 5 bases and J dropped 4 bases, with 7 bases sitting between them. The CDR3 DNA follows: TGTGCCTGGGATGAGTCAGATACGCAGTATTTT. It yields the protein CAWDESDTQYF.

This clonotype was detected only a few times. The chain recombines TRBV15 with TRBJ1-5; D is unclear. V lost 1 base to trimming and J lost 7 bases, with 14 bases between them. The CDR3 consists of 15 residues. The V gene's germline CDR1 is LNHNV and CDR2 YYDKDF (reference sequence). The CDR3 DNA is TGTGCCACCAGCAGAGGCAGAGGGCCAAACCAGCCCCAGCATTTT. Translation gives CATSRGRGPNQPQHF.

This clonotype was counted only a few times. This chain's CDR3 is CASSLVLAGAGEQYF. CDR3 nucleotide sequence: TGTGCCAGCAGCTTAGTACTAGCGGGAGCTGGTGAGCAGTACTTC. The rearrangement joins TRBV11-3 to TRBJ2-7; 11 bases align to TRBD2. This CDR3 spans 15 amino acids. The junction had 6 bases not matched to a gene; V was cut back by 1 base and J by 7 bases. CDR1 and CDR2 (germline): SGHNT, YENEEA.

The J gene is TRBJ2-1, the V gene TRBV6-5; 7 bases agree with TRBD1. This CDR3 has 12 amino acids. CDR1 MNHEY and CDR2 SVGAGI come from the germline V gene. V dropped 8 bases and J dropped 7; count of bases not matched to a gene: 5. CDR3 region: CASEGARNEQFF. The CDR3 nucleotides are TGTGCCAGCGAGGGGGCGCGAAATGAGCAGTTCTTC.

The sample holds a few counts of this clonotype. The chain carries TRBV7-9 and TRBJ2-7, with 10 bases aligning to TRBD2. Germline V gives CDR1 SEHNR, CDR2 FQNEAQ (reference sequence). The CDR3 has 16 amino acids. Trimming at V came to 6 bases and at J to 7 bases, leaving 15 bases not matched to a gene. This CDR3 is CASSPQREGIWEEQYF. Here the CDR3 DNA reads TGTGCCAGCAGTCCCCAGCGGGAGGGGATTTGGGAAGAGCAGTACTTC.

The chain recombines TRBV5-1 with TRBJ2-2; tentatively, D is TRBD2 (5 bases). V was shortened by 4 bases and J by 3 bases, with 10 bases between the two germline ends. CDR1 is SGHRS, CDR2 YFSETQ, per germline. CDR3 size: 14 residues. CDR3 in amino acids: CASSPGVDTGELFF. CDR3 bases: TGCGCCAGCAGCCCCGGGGTGGACACCGGGGAGCTGTTTTTT.

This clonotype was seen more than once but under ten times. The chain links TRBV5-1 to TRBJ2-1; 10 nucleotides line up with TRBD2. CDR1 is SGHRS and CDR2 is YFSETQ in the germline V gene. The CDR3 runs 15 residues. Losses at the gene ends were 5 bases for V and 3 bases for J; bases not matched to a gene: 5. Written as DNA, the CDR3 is TGCGCCAGCAGTTCCGGGACTAGCGTCTACAATGAGCAGTTCTTC. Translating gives CASSSGTSVYNEQFF. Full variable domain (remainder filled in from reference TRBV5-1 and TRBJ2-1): KAGVTQTPRYLIKTRGQQVTLSCSPISGHRSVSWYQQTPGQGLQFLFEYFSETQRNKGNFPGRFSGRQFSNSRSEMNVSTLELGDSALYLCASSSGTSVYNEQFFGPGTRLTVL.

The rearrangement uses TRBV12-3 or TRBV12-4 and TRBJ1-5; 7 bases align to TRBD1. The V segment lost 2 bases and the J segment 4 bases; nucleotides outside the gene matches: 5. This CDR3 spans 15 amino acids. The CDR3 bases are TGTGCCAGCAGTTTATTCAGGGGGAATAATCAGCCCCAGCATTTT. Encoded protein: CASSLFRGNNQPQHF.

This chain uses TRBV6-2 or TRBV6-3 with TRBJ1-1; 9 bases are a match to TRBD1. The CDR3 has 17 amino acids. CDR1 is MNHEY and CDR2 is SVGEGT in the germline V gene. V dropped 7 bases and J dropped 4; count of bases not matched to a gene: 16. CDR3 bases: TGTGCCAGCACCAGACATAGGACAGGGGCCGTCGGCACTGAAGCTTTCTTT. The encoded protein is CASTRHRTGAVGTEAFF.

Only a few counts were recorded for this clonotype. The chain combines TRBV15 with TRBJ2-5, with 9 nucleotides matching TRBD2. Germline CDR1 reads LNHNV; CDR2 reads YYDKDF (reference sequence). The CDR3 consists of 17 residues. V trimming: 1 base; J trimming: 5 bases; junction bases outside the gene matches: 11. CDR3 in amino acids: CATSRVVGGGAAETQYF. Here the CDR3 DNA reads TGTGCCACCAGCAGAGTCGTCGGCGGGGGGGCGGCGGAGACCCAGTACTTC.